The entry below describes one T cell receptor beta chain. Its antigen is unidentified. Second-dose groups at about 4 or about 12 weeks were pooled. These data come from a study of T cell responses to AZD1222 COVID-19 vaccine. Whole-study results and caveats: It was only a handful of AZD1222 recipients who were seropositive at baseline. With two AZD1222 doses given, Spike-specific TCR breadth and depth both rose. Donors, mostly white British, included more females; clonal diversity was possibly underestimated.

The data were produced by immunoSEQ multiplex PCR, yet TCRdb's version contains in-frame clones alone and is incomplete. The sample yields approximately 150,000 clones, about nine tenths seen once. This TCR was sampled from an adult who received the AZD1222 COVID-19 vaccine. Sequencing was performed on peripheral blood, taken 28 days after the second AZD1222 dose.

The CDR3: CASSLIGTGSRYEQYF. Written as DNA, the CDR3 is TGTGCCAGCAGCCTAATCGGGACAGGGTCTCGCTACGAGCAGTACTTC. This chain uses TRBV6-6 with TRBJ2-7; TRBD1 matches at 9 bases. This CDR3 contains 16 residues. Per germline, CDR1 MNHNY and CDR2 SVGAGI (reference sequence). J lost 3 bases, V lost 6 bases, and 12 bases had no gene match.